The rows below give T cell receptor beta chains drawn from one sample of a study of beta chain features in type 1 diabetes. TCRdb's table, derived via immunoSEQ multiplex PCR, lists solely in-frame clones and lacks some. This sample has some 240,000 clones, with approximately 16% found just once. The specimen was naive CD4+ T cells from blood. These receptors all stem from a man aged 30-40 years with type 1 diabetes. CDR3s leave out the opening cysteine and the closing phenylalanine or tryptophan. D genes are given only for firm matches.

j_call d_call v_call cdr3_aa
TRBJ2-7 . TRBV2 ASSVSYEQY
TRBJ2-7 . TRBV25-1 ASSEVNSFSYEQY
TRBJ2-1 TRBD2 TRBV5-1 ASSLLAVRDEQF
TRBJ1-2 . TRBV1 TSSQRQAGYGYT
TRBJ2-1 . TRBV28 ASSSSSGGTYNEQF
TRBJ1-2 . TRBV10-2 ASRETGNYGYT
TRBJ2-4 . TRBV5-4 ASSLTEAKNIQY
TRBJ2-5 . TRBV2 ASSERLGGETQY
TRBJ2-3 TRBD2 TRBV7-2 ASSSRTSGSTDTQY
TRBJ2-7 TRBD1 TRBV7-9 ASSKTGDNYEQY